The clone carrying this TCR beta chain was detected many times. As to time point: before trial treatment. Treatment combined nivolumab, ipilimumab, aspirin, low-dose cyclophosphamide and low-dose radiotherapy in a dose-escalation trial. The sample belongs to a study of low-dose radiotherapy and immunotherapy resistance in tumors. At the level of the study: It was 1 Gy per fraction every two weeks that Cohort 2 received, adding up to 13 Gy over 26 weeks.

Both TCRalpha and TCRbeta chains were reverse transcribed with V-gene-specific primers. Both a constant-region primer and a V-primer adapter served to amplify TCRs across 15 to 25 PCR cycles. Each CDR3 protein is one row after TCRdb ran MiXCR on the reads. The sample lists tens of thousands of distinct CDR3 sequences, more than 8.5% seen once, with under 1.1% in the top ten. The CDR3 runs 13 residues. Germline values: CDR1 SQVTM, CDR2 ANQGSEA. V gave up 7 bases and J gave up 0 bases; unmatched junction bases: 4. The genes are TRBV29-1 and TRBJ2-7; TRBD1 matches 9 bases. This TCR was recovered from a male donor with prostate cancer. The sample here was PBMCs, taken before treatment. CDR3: CSAGQGISYEQYF. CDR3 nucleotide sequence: TGCAGCGCTGGACAGGGGATCTCCTACGAGCAGTACTTC.